The clone carrying this T cell receptor (beta chain) was counted ten times or more. The investigators amplified TCR beta CDR3 regions from RNA transcripts. TCR CDR3 regions were first amplified by RT-PCR with HTBI primers. TCRdb fed the multiplex PCR reads into MiXCR, producing one record per CDR3 protein. There are fewer than 500,000 distinct CDR3 sequences in the sample; roughly 15% occur only once, and roughly 21% lies in the top ten. The CDR3 spans 14 residues. V was trimmed by 2 bases and J by 5 bases, leaving 12 bases between them. Germline V gene lookup returns CDR1 SNHLY and CDR2 FYNNEI. This sample was included in a study of T cells in Graves' hyperthyroidism and ophthalmopathy. Clinical Activity Scores of at least 3, NOSPECS grades of at least 4 and durations under 3 months characterized ophthalmopathy patients.

The TCR was taken from a woman in her 30s with Graves' ophthalmopathy. This chain uses TRBV2 with TRBJ2-5; D may correspond to TRBD1 or TRBD2 (6 bases each). Input material: blood. The CDR3 loop reads CASSERGQGETQYF. As DNA, the CDR3 is TGTGCCAGCAGTGAACGGGGGCAAGGGGAGACCCAGTACTTC.